This T cell receptor (beta chain) was profiled in a study of T cells in Graves' hyperthyroidism and ophthalmopathy. This clonotype has ten or more counts. The source material, RNA transcripts, was used to amplify TCR beta CDR3 regions. The HTBI primer set drove a first-round RT-PCR of the TCR CDR3. One entry per CDR3 protein results from TCRdb running MiXCR on the multiplex PCR reads. Seen here are about 500,000 distinct CDR3 sequences, roughly an eighth observed once, and the top ten hold about 17%. With V trimmed by 3 bases and J by 9 bases, 9 bases remained unmatched. This CDR3 has 16 residues. CDR1 and CDR2 (germline): GTSNPN, SVGIG (reference sequence).

What was sequenced was blood. V gene TRBV30 combines with J gene TRBJ2-2, with 14 bases lining up with TRBD2. This clonotype was obtained from a woman aged 18-29 years with Graves' hyperthyroidism. For the CDR3, the DNA is TGTGCCTGGAGGGACCCGGGACTAGCGGGAGTTCGGGAGCTGTTTTTT. Translating gives CAWRDPGLAGVRELFF.